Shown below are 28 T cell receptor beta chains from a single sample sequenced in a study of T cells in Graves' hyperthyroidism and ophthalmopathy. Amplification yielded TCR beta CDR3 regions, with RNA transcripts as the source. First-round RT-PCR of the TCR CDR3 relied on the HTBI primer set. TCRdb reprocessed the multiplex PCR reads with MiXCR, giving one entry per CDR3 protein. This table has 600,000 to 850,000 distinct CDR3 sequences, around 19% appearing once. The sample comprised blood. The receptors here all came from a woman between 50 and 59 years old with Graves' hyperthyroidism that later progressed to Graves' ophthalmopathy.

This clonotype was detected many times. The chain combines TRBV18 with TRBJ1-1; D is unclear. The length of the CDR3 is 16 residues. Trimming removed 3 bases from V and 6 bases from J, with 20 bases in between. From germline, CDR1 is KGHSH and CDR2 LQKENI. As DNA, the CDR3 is TGTGCCAGCTCACCCCCGAATCGGGGAGAGGGCGCTGAAGCTTTCTTT. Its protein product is CASSPPNRGEGAEAFF.

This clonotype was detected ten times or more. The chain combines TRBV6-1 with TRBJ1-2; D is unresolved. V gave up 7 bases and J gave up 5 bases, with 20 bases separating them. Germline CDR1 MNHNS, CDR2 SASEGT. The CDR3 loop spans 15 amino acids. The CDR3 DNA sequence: TGTGCCAGCATTCCGGAGCCTGCCGGGGTATATGGCTACACCTTC. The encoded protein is CASIPEPAGVYGYTF.

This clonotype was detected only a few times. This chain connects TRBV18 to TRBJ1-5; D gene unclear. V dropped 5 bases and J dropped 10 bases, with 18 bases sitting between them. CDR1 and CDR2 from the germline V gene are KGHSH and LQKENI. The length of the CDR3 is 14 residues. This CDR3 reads CASSKDGGIEPQHF. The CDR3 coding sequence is TGTGCCAGCTCAAAAGACGGAGGGATAGAACCCCAGCATTTT.

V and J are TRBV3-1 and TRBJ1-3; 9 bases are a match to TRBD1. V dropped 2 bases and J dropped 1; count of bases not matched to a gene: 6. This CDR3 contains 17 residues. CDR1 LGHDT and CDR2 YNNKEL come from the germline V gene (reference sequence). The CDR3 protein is CASSQYGTGQSGNTIYF. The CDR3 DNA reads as TGTGCCAGCAGCCAATATGGGACAGGGCAATCTGGAAACACCATATATTTT.

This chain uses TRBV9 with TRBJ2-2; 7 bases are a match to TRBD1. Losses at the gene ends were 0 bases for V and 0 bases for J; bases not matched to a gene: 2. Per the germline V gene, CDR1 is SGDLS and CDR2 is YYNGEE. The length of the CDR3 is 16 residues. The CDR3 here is CASSVGQGANTGELFF. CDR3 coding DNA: TGTGCCAGCAGCGTAGGGCAGGGGGCGAACACCGGGGAGCTGTTTTTT.

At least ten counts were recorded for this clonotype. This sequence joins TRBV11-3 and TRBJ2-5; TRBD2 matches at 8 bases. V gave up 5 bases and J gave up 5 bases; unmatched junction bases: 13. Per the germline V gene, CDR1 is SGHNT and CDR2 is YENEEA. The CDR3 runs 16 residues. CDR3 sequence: CASSRTSTLPGETQYF. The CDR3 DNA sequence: TGTGCCAGCAGCCGGACTAGCACCCTTCCGGGGGAGACCCAGTACTTC.

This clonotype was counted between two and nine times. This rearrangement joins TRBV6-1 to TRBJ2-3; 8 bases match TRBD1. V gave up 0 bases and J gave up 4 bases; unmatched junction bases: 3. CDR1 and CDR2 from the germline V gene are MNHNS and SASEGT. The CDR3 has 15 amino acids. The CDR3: CASSEAADRADTQYF. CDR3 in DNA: TGTGCCAGCAGTGAAGCTGCGGACAGGGCAGATACGCAGTATTTT.

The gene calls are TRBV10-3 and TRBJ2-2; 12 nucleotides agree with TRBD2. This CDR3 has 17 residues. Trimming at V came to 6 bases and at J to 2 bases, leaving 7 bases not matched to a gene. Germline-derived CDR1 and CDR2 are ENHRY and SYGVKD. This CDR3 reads CAIRASGGARNTGELFF. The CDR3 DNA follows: TGTGCCATCAGGGCTAGCGGGGGGGCCCGTAACACCGGGGAGCTGTTTTTT.

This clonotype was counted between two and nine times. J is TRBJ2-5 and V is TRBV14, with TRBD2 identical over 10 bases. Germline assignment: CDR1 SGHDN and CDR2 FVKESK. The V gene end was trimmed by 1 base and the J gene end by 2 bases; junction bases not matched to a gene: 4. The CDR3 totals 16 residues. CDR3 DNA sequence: TGTGCCAGCAGCCAAGCTGGACTAGCGGAACAAGAGACCCAGTACTTC. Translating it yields CASSQAGLAEQETQYF.

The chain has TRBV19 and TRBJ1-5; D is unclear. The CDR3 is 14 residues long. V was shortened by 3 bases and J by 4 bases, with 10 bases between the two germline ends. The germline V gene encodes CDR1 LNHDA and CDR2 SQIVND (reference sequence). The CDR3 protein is CASSIVVGNQPQHF. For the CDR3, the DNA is TGTGCCAGTAGTATCGTGGTGGGAAATCAGCCCCAGCATTTT. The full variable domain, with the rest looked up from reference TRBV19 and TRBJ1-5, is DGGITQSPKYLFRKEGQNVTLSCEQNLNHDAMYWYRQDPGQGLRLIYYSQIVNDFQKGDIAEGYSVSREKKESFPLTVTSAQKNPTAFYLCASSIVVGNQPQHFGDGTRLSIL.

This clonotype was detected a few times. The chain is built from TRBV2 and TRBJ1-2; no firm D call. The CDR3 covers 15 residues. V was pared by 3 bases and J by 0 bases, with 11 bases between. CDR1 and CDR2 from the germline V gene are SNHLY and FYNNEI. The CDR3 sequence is CASSDWTTANYGYTF. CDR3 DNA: TGTGCCAGCAGTGACTGGACGACTGCTAACTATGGCTACACCTTC.

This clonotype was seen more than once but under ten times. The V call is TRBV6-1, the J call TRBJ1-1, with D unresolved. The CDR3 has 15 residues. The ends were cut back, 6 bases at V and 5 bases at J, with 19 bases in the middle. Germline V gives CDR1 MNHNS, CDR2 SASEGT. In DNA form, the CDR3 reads TGTGCCAGCAGCACACAGAGAAGGGAAGGGACTGAAGCTTTCTTT. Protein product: CASSTQRREGTEAFF.

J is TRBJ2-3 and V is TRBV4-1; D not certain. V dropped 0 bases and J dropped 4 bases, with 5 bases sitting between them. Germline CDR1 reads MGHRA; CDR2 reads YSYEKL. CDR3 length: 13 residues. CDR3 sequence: CASSQDWADTQYF. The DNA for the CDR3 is TGCGCCAGCAGCCAAGATTGGGCAGATACGCAGTATTTT.

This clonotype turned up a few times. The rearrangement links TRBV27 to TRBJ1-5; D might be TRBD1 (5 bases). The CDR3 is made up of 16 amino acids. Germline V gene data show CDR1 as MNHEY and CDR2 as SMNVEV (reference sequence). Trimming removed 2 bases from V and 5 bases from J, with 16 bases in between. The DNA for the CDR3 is TGTGCCAGCAGTTTACGGGCTCAGGGTATCGATCAGCCCCAGCATTTT. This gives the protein CASSLRAQGIDQPQHF.

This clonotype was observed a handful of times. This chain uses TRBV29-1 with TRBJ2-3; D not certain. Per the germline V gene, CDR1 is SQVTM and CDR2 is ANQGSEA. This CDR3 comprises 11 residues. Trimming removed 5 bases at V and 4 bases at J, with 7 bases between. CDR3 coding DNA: TGCAGCGTTTTACGGTCAGATACGCAGTATTTT. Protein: CSVLRSDTQYF.

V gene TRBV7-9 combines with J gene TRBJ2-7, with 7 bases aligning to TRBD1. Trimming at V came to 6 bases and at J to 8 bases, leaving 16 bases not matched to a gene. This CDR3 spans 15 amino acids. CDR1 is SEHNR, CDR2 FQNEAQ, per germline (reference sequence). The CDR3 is CASRSTGVPTSQQYF. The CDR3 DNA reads TGTGCCAGCAGATCTACAGGGGTTCCTACTAGTCAGCAGTACTTC. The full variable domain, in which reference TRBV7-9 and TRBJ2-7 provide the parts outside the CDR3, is DTGVSQNPRHKITKRGQNVTFRCDPISEHNRLYWYRQTLGQGPEFLTYFQNEAQLEKSRLLSDRFSAERPKGSFSTLEIQRTEQGDSAMYLCASRSTGVPTSQQYFGPGTRLTVT.

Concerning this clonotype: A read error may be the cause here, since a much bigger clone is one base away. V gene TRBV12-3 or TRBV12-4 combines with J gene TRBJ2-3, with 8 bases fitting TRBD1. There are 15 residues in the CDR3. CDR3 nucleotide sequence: TGTGCCAGCAGTCCCCTTGGACAGGGATTGGATACGCGGTATTTT. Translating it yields CASSPLGQGLDTRYF.

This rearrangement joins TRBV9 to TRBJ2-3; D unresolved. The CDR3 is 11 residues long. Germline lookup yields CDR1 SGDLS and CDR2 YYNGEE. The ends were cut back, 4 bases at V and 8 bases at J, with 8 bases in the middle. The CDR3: CASSQEGTQYF. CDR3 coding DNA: TGTGCCAGCAGCCAAGAAGGTACGCAGTATTTT. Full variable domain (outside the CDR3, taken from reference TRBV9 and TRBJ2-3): DSGVTQTPKHLITATGQRVTLRCSPRSGDLSVYWYQQSLDQGLQFLIQYYNGEERAKGNILERFSAQQFPDLHSELNLSSLELGDSALYFCASSQEGTQYFGPGTRLTVL.

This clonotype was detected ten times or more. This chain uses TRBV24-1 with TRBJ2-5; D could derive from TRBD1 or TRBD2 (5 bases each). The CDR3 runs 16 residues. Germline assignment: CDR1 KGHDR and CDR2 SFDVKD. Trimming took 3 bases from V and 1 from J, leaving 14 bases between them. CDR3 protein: CATSDAGTEFQETQYF. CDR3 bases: TGTGCCACCAGTGATGCCGGGACGGAATTCCAAGAGACCCAGTACTTC.

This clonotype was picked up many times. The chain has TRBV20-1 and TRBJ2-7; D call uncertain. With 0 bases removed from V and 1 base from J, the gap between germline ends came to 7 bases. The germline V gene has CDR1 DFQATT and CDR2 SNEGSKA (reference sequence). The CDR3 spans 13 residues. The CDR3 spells CSARDISSYEQYF. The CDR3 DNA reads TGCAGTGCTAGAGATATCTCTTCCTACGAGCAGTACTTC.

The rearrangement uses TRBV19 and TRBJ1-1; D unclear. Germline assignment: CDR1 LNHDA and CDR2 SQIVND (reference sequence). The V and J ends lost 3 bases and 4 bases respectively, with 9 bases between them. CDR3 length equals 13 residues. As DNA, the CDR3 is TGTGCCAGTAGTATCGGGGAGGCCACTGAAGCTTTCTTT. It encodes CASSIGEATEAFF.

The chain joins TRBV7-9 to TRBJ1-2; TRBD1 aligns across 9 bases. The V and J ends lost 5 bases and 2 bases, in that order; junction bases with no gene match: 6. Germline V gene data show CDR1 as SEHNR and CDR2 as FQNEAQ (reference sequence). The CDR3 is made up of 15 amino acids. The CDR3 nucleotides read TGTGCCAGCAGCGACAGGGACAGGGCGAACTATGGCTACACCTTC. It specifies CASSDRDRANYGYTF.

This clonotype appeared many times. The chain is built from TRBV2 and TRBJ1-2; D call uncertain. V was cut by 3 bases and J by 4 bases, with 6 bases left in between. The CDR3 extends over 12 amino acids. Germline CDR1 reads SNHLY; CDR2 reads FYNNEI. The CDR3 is CASSEAVYGYTF. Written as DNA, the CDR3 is TGTGCCAGCAGTGAGGCAGTCTATGGCTACACCTTC.

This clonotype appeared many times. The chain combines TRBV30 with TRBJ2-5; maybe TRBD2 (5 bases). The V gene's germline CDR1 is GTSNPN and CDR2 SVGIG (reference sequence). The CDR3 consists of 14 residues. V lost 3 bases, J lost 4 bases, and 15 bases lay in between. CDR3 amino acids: CAWRPSLGLETQYF. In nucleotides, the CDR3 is TGTGCCTGGAGGCCTTCCCTTGGACTAGAGACCCAGTACTTC. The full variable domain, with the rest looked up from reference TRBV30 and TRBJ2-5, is SQTIHQWPATLVQPVGSPLSLECTVEGTSNPNLYWYRQAAGRGLQLLFYSVGIGQISSEVPQNLSASRPQDRQFILSSKKLLLSDSGFYLCAWRPSLGLETQYFGPGTRLLVL.

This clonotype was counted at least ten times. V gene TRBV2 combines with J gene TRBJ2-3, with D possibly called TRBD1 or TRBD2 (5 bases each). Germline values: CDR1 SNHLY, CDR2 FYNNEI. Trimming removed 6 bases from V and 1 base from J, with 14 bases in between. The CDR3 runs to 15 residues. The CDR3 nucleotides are TGTGCCAGCAGGACGGGACGGGCGCGCACAGATACGCAGTATTTT. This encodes CASRTGRARTDTQYF.

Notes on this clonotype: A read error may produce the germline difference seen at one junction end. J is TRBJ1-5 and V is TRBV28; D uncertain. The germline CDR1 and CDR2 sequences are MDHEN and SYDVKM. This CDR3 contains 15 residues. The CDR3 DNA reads TGTGCCTGCAGTCCCCTGAGTTCTAGCAATCAGCCCCAGCATTTT. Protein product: CACSPLSSSNQPQHF. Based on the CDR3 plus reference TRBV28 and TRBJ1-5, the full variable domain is DVKVTQSSRYLVKRTGEKVFLECVQDMDHENMFWYRQDPGLGLRLIYFSYDVKMKEKGDIPEGYSVSREKKERFSLILESASTNQTSMYLCACSPLSSSNQPQHFGDGTRLSIL.

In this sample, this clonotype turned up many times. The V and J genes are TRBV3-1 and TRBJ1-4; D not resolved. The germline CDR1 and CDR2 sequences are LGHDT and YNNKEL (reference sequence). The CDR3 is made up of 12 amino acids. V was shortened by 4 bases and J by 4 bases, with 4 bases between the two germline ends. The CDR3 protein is CASSRVNEKLFF. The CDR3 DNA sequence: TGTGCCAGCAGCCGAGTTAATGAAAAACTGTTTTTT.

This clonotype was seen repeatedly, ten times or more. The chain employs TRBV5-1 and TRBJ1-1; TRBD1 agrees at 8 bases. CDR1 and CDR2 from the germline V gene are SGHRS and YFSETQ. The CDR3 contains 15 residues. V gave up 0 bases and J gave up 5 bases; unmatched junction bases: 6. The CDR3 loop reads CASSLARTGYTEAFF. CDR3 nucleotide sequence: TGCGCCAGCAGCTTGGCTAGGACAGGGTATACTGAAGCTTTCTTT. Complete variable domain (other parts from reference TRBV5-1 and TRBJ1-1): KAGVTQTPRYLIKTRGQQVTLSCSPISGHRSVSWYQQTPGQGLQFLFEYFSETQRNKGNFPGRFSGRQFSNSRSEMNVSTLELGDSALYLCASSLARTGYTEAFFGQGTRLTVV.